Presented here are 10 T cell receptor beta chains from one specimen sequenced in a study of cytomegalovirus exposure and HLA in healthy donors (dated by TCRdb to the late 2010s). Library generation was performed with the immunoSEQ multiplex PCR assay. The multiplex PCR relied on a mix of 60 forward primers for TCR Vbeta segments and 13 reverse primers for TCR Jbeta segments. TCRdb provides this immuneACCESS table in a form limited to in-frame rearrangements. Some clones are lacking; in checked studies, under half of them reflect an unresolved V gene, and why the rest are absent is not known. In all, the sample holds 200,000 to 250,000 clones, and roughly 84% of those were seen once. The ten most abundant clones make up 0.71% of the sample. The sample taken for sequencing was PBMCs. The receptors stem from a boy aged 2 to 10 in good health and CMV-seronegative.

This clone was picked up a small number of times. The chain has TRBV10-1 and TRBJ2-7; 8 bases agree with TRBD1. Germline V gene lookup returns CDR1 WNHNN and CDR2 SYGVQD (reference sequence). This CDR3 comprises 15 residues. V was clipped by 6 bases and J by 7 bases; unmatched bases: 14. CDR3: CASSIGGQGRGEQYF. The DNA for the CDR3 is TGCGCCAGCAGCATTGGCGGACAGGGACGAGGAGAGCAGTACTTC.

The chain carries TRBV19 and TRBJ1-1; D call uncertain. Germline V gives CDR1 LNHDA, CDR2 SQIVND (reference sequence). The CDR3 has 13 residues. V was shortened by 2 bases and J by 5 bases, with 9 bases between the two germline ends. CDR3 nucleotides: TGTGCCAGTAGTATATACCCCGGGACTGAAGCTTTCTTT. Its translation is CASSIYPGTEAFF.

The chain carries TRBV30 and TRBJ2-7; possibly TRBD2 for D (5 bases). CDR3 size: 11 residues. Per germline, CDR1 GTSNPN and CDR2 SVGIG (reference sequence). V was pared by 3 bases and J by 9 bases, with 12 bases between. The CDR3 DNA reads as TGTGCCTGGAGAGGAGGCCCGGGGCAGTACTTC. This gives the protein CAWRGGPGQYF.

The chain uses TRBV25-1 and TRBJ2-3; unclear D gene. The CDR3 is made up of 13 amino acids. V shed 3 bases and J shed 1 base, with 5 bases lying between them. Germline V lookup: CDR1 MGHDK, CDR2 SYGVNS. The DNA of the CDR3 is TGTGCCAGCAGTGAGAGAGGCACAGATACGCAGTATTTT. Translated: CASSERGTDTQYF.

This chain uses TRBV7-9 with TRBJ2-7, with D possibly being TRBD1 (6 bases). Looked up from germline, CDR1 is SEHNR and CDR2 is FQNEAQ (reference sequence). This CDR3 is built from 14 residues. The V end was cut by 7 bases, the J end by 2 bases, with 15 bases between. In DNA form, the CDR3 reads TGTGCCAGCACCATCCCTGGGGGCGCCTACGAGCAGTACTTC. Its protein is CASTIPGGAYEQYF.

This chain connects TRBV9 to TRBJ2-1, with a tentative D call TRBD1 (6 bases). The V and J ends lost 3 bases and 0 bases respectively, with 10 bases between them. The CDR3 has 15 amino acids. CDR1 is SGDLS, CDR2 YYNGEE, per germline. CDR3 nucleotide sequence: TGTGCCAGCAGCGCCGGGACAACCTCCTACAATGAGCAGTTCTTC. Amino acid sequence: CASSAGTTSYNEQFF.

This clone was counted a few times. The rearrangement joins TRBV5-1 to TRBJ1-1; 8 nucleotides match TRBD1. Germline CDR1 reads SGHRS; CDR2 reads YFSETQ. CDR3 length equals 18 residues. With V trimmed by 10 bases and J by 2 bases, 22 bases remained unmatched. The CDR3 loop is CASQRLPRRDRRNTEAFF. CDR3 DNA: TGCGCCTCTCAGCGGCTCCCCCGTAGGGACAGGAGAAACACTGAAGCTTTCTTT.

The chain couples TRBV9 to TRBJ2-3; D is possibly TRBD2 (6 bases). V dropped 2 bases and J dropped 0 bases, with 13 bases sitting between them. The CDR3 runs to 16 residues. The V gene's germline CDR1 is SGDLS and CDR2 YYNGEE. This CDR3 is CASSVGVADSTDTQYF. In DNA, the CDR3 is TGTGCCAGCAGCGTGGGGGTAGCGGATAGCACAGATACGCAGTATTTT.

The genes are TRBV2 and TRBJ2-1, with 16 bases fitting TRBD2. The J segment lost 8 bases and the V segment lost 9 bases, leaving 4 bases of the junction unmatched. The CDR3 length is 14 residues. Per germline, CDR1 SNHLY and CDR2 FYNNEI. The CDR3 loop is CARKGTSGGDEQFF. CDR3 nucleotide sequence: TGTGCCAGGAAAGGGACTAGCGGGGGGGATGAGCAGTTCTTC.

The chain employs TRBV11-3 and TRBJ2-1; 7 bases align to TRBD2. V was pared by 0 bases and J by 5 bases, with 10 bases of the junction left unmatched. The CDR3 is made up of 17 amino acids. The germline V gene encodes CDR1 SGHNT and CDR2 YENEEA. Here the CDR3 DNA reads TGTGCCAGCAGCTTAGACACCTATGGCCGGGGGGACAATGAGCAGTTCTTC. This gives the protein CASSLDTYGRGDNEQFF.